This passage covers 9 T cell receptor beta chains from one sample sequenced in a study of T cells after yellow fever vaccination. Using its own MiXCR run on the 5' RACE reads, TCRdb lists one record per CDR3 protein. Of hundreds of thousands of distinct CDR3 sequences listed, roughly an eighth were seen once; the top ten hold under 15%. Here the sequenced sample was PBMCs, taken on the day of the yellow fever booster vaccination. These receptors were collected from a man between 25 and 39 years old who received the YFV17D yellow fever vaccine.

This clonotype was seen more than once but under ten times. The V gene is TRBV18, the J gene TRBJ2-2, with unresolved D. The V gene lost 5 bases and the J gene lost 0 bases, with 4 bases spanning the gap. The CDR3 loop spans 13 amino acids. From germline, CDR1 is KGHSH and CDR2 LQKENI. The CDR3 is CASSASNTGELFF. In DNA, the CDR3 is TGTGCCAGCTCAGCATCGAACACCGGGGAGCTGTTTTTT.

The V and J genes are TRBV20-1 and TRBJ2-7; 7 bases agree with TRBD1. Germline CDR1 and CDR2: DFQATT and SNEGSKA (reference sequence). V shed 5 bases and J 3 bases; nucleotides not matched to a gene: 7. The CDR3 extends over 13 amino acids. The CDR3 nucleotides are TGCAGTGCTCCGGGACAGCAACACTACGAGCAGTACTTC. It translates to CSAPGQQHYEQYF.

This clonotype was seen more than once but under ten times. The chain joins TRBV20-1 to TRBJ2-2; 9 bases agree with TRBD2. CDR3 length: 15 residues. The V segment lost 0 bases and the J segment 6 bases; nucleotides outside the gene matches: 5. Germline V gene lookup returns CDR1 DFQATT and CDR2 SNEGSKA (reference sequence). CDR3: CSARDAGGPSGELFF. CDR3 coding DNA: TGCAGTGCTAGAGATGCGGGAGGGCCTTCCGGGGAGCTGTTTTTT.

The chain links TRBV20-1 to TRBJ2-7; D not certain. The germline gives CDR1 DFQATT, CDR2 SNEGSKA (reference sequence). This CDR3 region has 15 residues. The V end was cut by 0 bases, the J end by 5 bases, with 17 bases between. The CDR3 nucleotides read TGCAGTGCTAGAGAGAGAGAGACCCCATTTGACGAGCAGTACTTC. Translating it yields CSARERETPFDEQYF.

The chain carries TRBV30 and TRBJ1-2, with D perhaps TRBD1 (5 bases). Looked up from germline, CDR1 is GTSNPN and CDR2 is SVGIG (reference sequence). The CDR3 runs to 14 residues. Trimming removed 1 base at V and 7 bases at J, with 16 bases between. The CDR3 region has the DNA TGTGCCTGGAGTGCAGGAGGGGCGACTGTTGGCTACACCTTC. It yields the protein CAWSAGGATVGYTF.

This clonotype has just a few counts. The chain combines TRBV29-1 with TRBJ2-7, with D perhaps being TRBD1 or TRBD2 (6 bases each). V lost 7 bases to trimming and J lost 0 bases, with 25 bases between them. Germline V gene data show CDR1 as SQVTM and CDR2 as ANQGSEA. This CDR3 has 17 residues. In DNA form, the CDR3 reads TGCAGCGCCACATCCTATCGCACGGGGGCTTTCTCCTACGAGCAGTACTTC. It is translated as CSATSYRTGAFSYEQYF.

The chain recombines TRBV7-2 with TRBJ1-5; the D gene is possibly TRBD1 (5 bases). The V gene's germline CDR1 is SGHTA and CDR2 FQGNSA. Trimming took 3 bases from V and 4 from J, leaving 19 bases between them. The CDR3 covers 17 residues. The CDR3 here is CASSFGKGSGENQPQHF. The DNA for the CDR3 is TGTGCCAGCAGCTTCGGTAAGGGGAGCGGAGAGAATCAGCCCCAGCATTTT. The complete variable domain, with remaining parts taken from reference TRBV7-2 and TRBJ1-5, reads GAGVSQSPSNKVTEKGKDVELRCDPISGHTALYWYRQSLGQGLEFLIYFQGNSAPDKSGLPSDRFSAERTGGSVSTLTIQRTQQEDSAVYLCASSFGKGSGENQPQHFGDGTRLSIL.

The chain joins TRBV5-1 to TRBJ2-6; no definite D call. CDR1 SGHRS and CDR2 YFSETQ come from the germline V gene. The CDR3 sequence is 15 residues long. Trimming left V 1 base short and J 0 bases short, with 5 bases between. In nucleotides, the CDR3 is TGCGCCAGCAGCTTGCCCCGCTCTGGGGCCAACGTCCTGACTTTC. Translating it yields CASSLPRSGANVLTF.

This clonotype was detected only a few times. J is TRBJ2-7 and V is TRBV6-1, with 12 positions matching TRBD1. Germline V gene data show CDR1 as MNHNS and CDR2 as SASEGT. This CDR3 is built from 15 residues. The junction had 7 bases not matched to a gene; V was cut back by 6 bases and J by 4 bases. The CDR3 spells CASRRPGQGAYEQYF. The CDR3 coding sequence is TGTGCCAGCAGGAGACCGGGACAGGGGGCGTACGAGCAGTACTTC.